This T cell receptor (beta chain) was recovered during a study of blood T cells in healthy people across ages. This clonotype was picked up a small number of times. Sample-barcoded 5' priming and a J-beta primer mix drove a second PCR of roughly 7 to 11 cycles. TCRdb re-derived calls from the 5' RACE reads in MiXCR, one entry per CDR3 protein. Altogether about a million distinct CDR3 sequences are present, roughly two fifths being singletons, with the ten largest covering around 13%. Material for sequencing was blood. The receptor was isolated from a man between 18 and 35 years old in good health.

The CDR3 bases are TGTGCCAGCAGTGAACTCCGGGGTACAGATACGCAGTATTTT. It is translated as CASSELRGTDTQYF. The J gene is TRBJ2-3, the V gene TRBV2, with a tentative D call TRBD2 (5 bases). This CDR3 comprises 14 residues. Germline V CDR1 and CDR2: SNHLY, FYNNEI. V lost 2 bases to trimming and J lost 3 bases, with 9 bases between them.